Each of the 10 T cell receptor beta chains below was sequenced from the same sample in a study of blood T cell repertoires in COVID-19. The assay was immunoSEQ multiplex PCR, and TCRdb's table has in-frame clones only and misses some. The data show approximately 440,000 clones, around 90% seen once. The material sequenced was PBMCs or T cells enriched from blood (not recorded which). These receptors came from a woman under 30 who had recovered from COVID-19.

The chain recombines TRBV7-8 with TRBJ2-5; 9 nucleotides match TRBD2. J gave up 5 bases and V 4 bases, and 2 bases lay outside the gene matches. The germline V gene has CDR1 SGHVS and CDR2 FQNEAQ. There are 13 residues in the CDR3. The CDR3 DNA reads as TGTGCCAGCAGCTCGGGACTAGCCGAGACCCAGTACTTC. This gives the protein CASSSGLAETQYF.

The chain employs TRBV27 and TRBJ2-7; 8 positions agree with TRBD1. Trimming at V came to 0 bases and at J to 3 bases, leaving 7 bases not matched to a gene. The CDR3 has 16 residues. Germline values: CDR1 MNHEY, CDR2 SMNVEV (reference sequence). In nucleotides, the CDR3 is TGTGCCAGCAGTTTATCCATCCCAGGGGGCGGCTACGAGCAGTACTTC. Its translation: CASSLSIPGGGYEQYF.

This clone is a singleton in its sample. This chain joins TRBV5-1 and TRBJ2-1, with TRBD1 matching over 10 bases. The CDR3 runs to 17 residues. The ends lost 0 bases at V and 3 bases at J; junction bases unmatched: 6. From germline, CDR1 is SGHRS and CDR2 YFSETQ. CDR3 protein: CASSLEPGTGVYNEQFF. As DNA, the CDR3 is TGCGCCAGCAGCTTGGAACCCGGGACAGGGGTCTACAATGAGCAGTTCTTC.

This clone was recorded once. This sequence joins TRBV10-3 and TRBJ1-2, with TRBD1 matching over 9 bases. V was clipped by 11 bases and J by 2 bases; unmatched bases: 3. Germline-derived CDR1 and CDR2 are ENHRY and SYGVKD. The length of the CDR3 is 12 residues. In nucleotides, the CDR3 is TGTGCCTTAGGACAGGGGAACTATGGCTACACCTTC. It codes for CALGQGNYGYTF.

The chain uses TRBV28 and TRBJ2-3, with a tentative D call TRBD2 (6 bases). This CDR3 has 15 residues. The V and J ends lost 2 bases and 3 bases respectively, with 12 bases between them. Germline assignment: CDR1 MDHEN and CDR2 SYDVKM. This CDR3 reads CASSLRREKTDTQYF. In DNA, the CDR3 is TGTGCCAGCAGTTTACGACGGGAGAAAACAGATACGCAGTATTTT.

The rearrangement joins TRBV5-5 to TRBJ1-4; D call uncertain. Germline V gene sequence: CDR1 SGHKS, CDR2 YYEKEE (reference sequence). The CDR3 runs 16 residues. V lost 2 bases, J lost 0 bases, and 11 bases lay in between. This CDR3 reads CASSFFAAATNEKLFF. CDR3 in DNA: TGTGCCAGCAGCTTCTTCGCGGCAGCAACTAATGAAAAACTGTTTTTT.

A single count supports this clone. The chain employs TRBV4-1 and TRBJ2-5; possibly TRBD2 for D (5 bases). The CDR3 has 16 residues. The V gene's germline CDR1 is MGHRA and CDR2 YSYEKL. The V gene lost 0 bases and the J gene lost 0 bases, with 11 bases spanning the gap. DNA of the CDR3: TGCGCCAGCAGCCAAGAGTCCGGGGTGTACCAAGAGACCCAGTACTTC. Translating gives CASSQESGVYQETQYF.

The CDR3: CASSPRTGGTEAFF. The CDR3 nucleotides read TGTGCCAGCAGCCCCCGGACAGGGGGCACTGAAGCTTTCTTT. The chain recombines TRBV7-2 with TRBJ1-1, with 10 bases matching TRBD1. The V gene end was trimmed by 5 bases and the J gene end by 4 bases; junction bases not matched to a gene: 4. CDR3 length equals 14 residues. Germline loops: CDR1 SGHTA, CDR2 FQGNSA.

CDR3 nucleotides: TGCAGCGTTGACGGGGGGGCTGAAGCTTTCTTT. This translates into CSVDGGAEAFF. This chain links TRBV29-1 with TRBJ1-1; TRBD1 is a possible D gene (5 bases). Germline V lookup: CDR1 SQVTM, CDR2 ANQGSEA. This CDR3 has 11 residues. The V gene lost 3 bases and the J gene lost 6 bases, with 8 bases spanning the gap. Drawing the rest from reference TRBV29-1 and TRBJ1-1, the complete variable domain is SAVISQKPSRDICQRGTSLTIQCQVDSQVTMMFWYRQQPGQSLTLIATANQGSEATYESGFVIDKFPISRPNLTFSTLTVSNMSPEDSSIYLCSVDGGAEAFFGQGTRLTVV.

The chain joins TRBV19 to TRBJ1-2; 7 nucleotides line up with TRBD1. Germline V CDR1 and CDR2: LNHDA, SQIVND (reference sequence). With 1 base clipped from V and 3 bases from J, the junction kept 5 bases outside the gene matches. CDR3 length equals 15 residues. The CDR3 bases are TGTGCCAGTAGTATAGTAGGGACAGCGGACTATGGCTACACCTTC. Encoded protein: CASSIVGTADYGYTF. Variable domain in full (rest from reference TRBV19 and TRBJ1-2): DGGITQSPKYLFRKEGQNVTLSCEQNLNHDAMYWYRQDPGQGLRLIYYSQIVNDFQKGDIAEGYSVSREKKESFPLTVTSAQKNPTAFYLCASSIVGTADYGYTFGSGTRLTVV.